This is a list of T cell receptor beta chains from one sample in a study of T cells in Graves' hyperthyroidism and ophthalmopathy. One entry per CDR3 protein results from TCRdb running MiXCR on the multiplex PCR reads. In the table there are 300,000 or so distinct CDR3 sequences, around 16% of which are singletons. Sequences were obtained from blood. All receptors derive from a man aged 25-45 years with Graves' hyperthyroidism. Both conserved end residues are part of each CDR3. D genes are given only for firm matches. A clone size is listed for some rows: how often the clone was seen (once, few, many), or a class if it is expanded.

d_gene,v_gene,abundance,j_gene,CDR3nt,CDR3aa
TRBD2,TRBV2,few,TRBJ2-7,TGTGCCAGCAGTTTTCTAGCGGGAGGGTTCGAGCAGTACTTC,CASSFLAGGFEQYF
TRBD2,TRBV7-9,few,TRBJ2-2,TGTGCCAGCAGCTTATTAGCGGGAGGATCTACCGGGGAGCTGTTTTTT,CASSLLAGGSTGELFF
.,TRBV12-3/TRBV12-4,many,TRBJ2-3,TGTGCCAGCAGCCCTACTAGGGGCTCAGATACGCAGTATTTT,CASSPTRGSDTQYF
TRBD2,TRBV27,many,TRBJ2-3,TGTGCCAGCAGTCCTCCAGGACTAGCGGGAGTAGATACGCAGTATTTT,CASSPPGLAGVDTQYF
.,TRBV4-1,many,TRBJ1-2,TGCGCCAGCAGCCAAGGACATGGCTACACCTTC,CASSQGHGYTF
.,TRBV7-8,.,TRBJ2-7,TGTGCCAGCAGCTTGGCGGGCGGGCTTCTAACCTACGAGCAGTACTTC,CASSLAGGLLTYEQYF
.,TRBV12-3/TRBV12-4,many,TRBJ2-3,TGTGCCAGCAGTTTCGAAGCTTCCGGCACAGATACGCAGTATTTT,CASSFEASGTDTQYF
TRBD2,TRBV30,many,TRBJ2-1,TGTGCCTGGAGGGCTACCGTGGGGAGGGGTGAGCAGTTCTTC,CAWRATVGRGEQFF
TRBD1,TRBV10-3,many,TRBJ2-3,TGTGCCATCAGTTCCTCCCCCACAGGGGGCAAGGGTGGCACAGATACGCAGTATTTT,CAISSSPTGGKGGTDTQYF
TRBD1,TRBV20-1,few,TRBJ1-1,TGCAGTGCTAGAGTGACAGGGCCTAGAGGGAACACTGAAGCTTTCTTT,CSARVTGPRGNTEAFF
.,TRBV18,.,TRBJ2-7,TGTGCCAGCTCACCAACAGGGAGGGGTCACGAGCAGTACTTC,CASSPTGRGHEQYF
.,TRBV5-1,many,TRBJ1-1,TGCGCCAGCAGTGCCCGCCCAGGGGCCCTGTACACTGAAGCTTTCTTT,CASSARPGALYTEAFF
TRBD2,TRBV28,few,TRBJ2-7,TGTGCCAGCAGTTTCTCTGCGGGAGTTTCCTACGAGCAGTACTTC,CASSFSAGVSYEQYF
TRBD1,TRBV20-1,.,TRBJ2-7,TGCAGTGCTACCCGGACAGGGGAGCAGTACTTC,CSATRTGEQYF
.,TRBV7-9,many,TRBJ2-7,TGTGCCAGCAGCCCAATGGGGTACGAGCAGTACTTC,CASSPMGYEQYF
.,TRBV2,.,TRBJ2-5,TGTGCCAGCAGTGAAGTGGGGACCCAGTACTTC,CASSEVGTQYF
.,TRBV27,.,TRBJ1-5,TGTGCCAGCAGTCCCTCCCCGGGACAGCCCCAGCATTTT,CASSPSPGQPQHF
TRBD2,TRBV4-2,few,TRBJ2-7,TGTGCCAGCAGCCAAGGGACTAGCGGGGGGGTATCAGAGCAGTACTTC,CASSQGTSGGVSEQYF
.,TRBV9,.,TRBJ2-2,TGTGCCAGCAGCGCCGAAGGGGGGTTCGGGGAGCTGTTTTTT,CASSAEGGFGELFF
TRBD2,TRBV7-6,few,TRBJ2-2,TGTGCCAGCAGCTTCGCCCGACTAGCGGGGACCACCGGGGAGCTGTTTTTT,CASSFARLAGTTGELFF
.,TRBV30,many,TRBJ2-7,TGTGCCTGGAGTGTTGGGGGAAGTTCCTACGAGCAGTACTTC,CAWSVGGSSYEQYF
TRBD1,TRBV5-1,.,TRBJ2-7,TGCGCCAGCAGCTTGGCCGGGACAGGGAGATTGGTGCACGAGCAGTACTTC,CASSLAGTGRLVHEQYF
TRBD2,TRBV24-1,.,TRBJ2-3,TGTGCCACCGGGGAGGGGAGCACAGATACGCAGTATTTT,CATGEGSTDTQYF
.,TRBV11-1,many,TRBJ2-3,TGTGCCAGCGGGATAGCGGTCATAGGTACGCAGTATTTT,CASGIAVIGTQYF
.,TRBV20-1,.,TRBJ2-1,TGCAGTGCTGGGGACATTCCCGACAATGAGCAGTTCTTC,CSAGDIPDNEQFF
.,TRBV29-1,.,TRBJ2-3,TGCAGCGTTGATAAAGCAGATACGCAGTATTTT,CSVDKADTQYF
TRBD2,TRBV11-2,many,TRBJ2-2,TGTGCCAGCAGGACAATCCGAGCGGGAGTCAACACCGGGGAGCTGTTTTTT,CASRTIRAGVNTGELFF